This T cell receptor beta chain was recorded in a study of blood T cell repertoires in COVID-19 (dated by TCRdb to the early 2020s). In terms of the full investigation: Samples covering the acute and convalescent phases of COVID-19 were provided by collaborators in the United States, Italy and Spain. The prospective study material was composed of cDNA or gDNA derived from T cells, B-cell-depleted T cells, or PBMCs. Subjects who had been exposed to COVID-19, were actively infected with it, or had recovered from it provided the deeply sampled blood TCRbeta repertoires that made up the dataset. The repertoires were made available in a free public database intended to serve as a resource for research on the immune response to SARS-CoV-2. Samples came from the ongoing ImmuneRACE study (first 160 participants) plus 1,254 subjects from 6 global collaborators. A de-identified subject ID, COVID-19 status, age in years and sex were almost always included in the sample metadata. Where available, HLA class I and class II types were obtained from metadata supplied by the sample provider rather than from assay-based typing.

TCRbeta CDR3 regions were amplified from genomic DNA by means of the immunoSEQ Assay, a bias-controlled multiplex PCR. Turning to the authors' computational methods: The number of nucleated cells in each sample was estimated from the amplification of reference gene primers within the assay. Sequence reads were collapsed and filtered to measure the absolute abundance of every unique TCRbeta CDR3 rearrangement. Productive Simpson clonality was computed per sample as the square root of Simpson's diversity index over productive rearrangements. TCRdb carries this immuneACCESS record with in-frame sequences only. Its versions omit some clonotypes, under half of them owing to an unresolved V gene in the studies checked, with the rest unexplained. V, J and clone size were drawn from that table, and D and trimming were deduced from the DNA. The sample table contains under 250,000 clones; only one count was recorded for 90% of them. The ten largest clones represent 2% to 3% of the sample.

At one collaborating source in Seattle, patients were enrolled during active infection and were followed longitudinally through the course of disease. Whole blood was collected in K2EDTA tubes by collaborating institutions according to the institutions' own protocols. For TCRbeta analysis, collaborators shipped samples in one of three forms: frozen whole blood, isolated PBMCs, or DNA extracted from either of those sample types. The investigation overall reported the following: How much clinical and demographic metadata was included differed by source and by participant, and the metadata was provided uncurated.

Between the V and J ends, shortened by 4 bases and 2 bases respectively, the junction contains 9 bases. Taken from the germline V gene, the CDR1 and CDR2 loops are SQVTM and ANQGSEA. From the cysteine up to the phenylalanine, the CDR3 has a length of 14 residues. Only the CDR3 DNA stays, 42 bases, in frame from base 1. Of note for this clone: What this receptor recognizes is not known. Within one base of it there is no much larger clone, and no base qualities were kept.

The rearranged chain carries TRBV29-1 and TRBJ2-6; TRBD1 is perhaps the D gene, given 6 matching bases. This receptor was identified in a man aged 25 to 40 with COVID-19, enrolled during active disease. The sequenced sample consisted of peripheral blood. The DNA sequence is as follows: TGCAGCGTTGGGCCAGGGGCTGGGGCCAACGTCCTGACTTTC. Translated, it gives CSVGPGAGANVLTF.